Each of the 13 T cell receptor beta chains below was sequenced from the same sample in a study of cytomegalovirus exposure and HLA in healthy donors. The method was immunoSEQ multiplex PCR; TCRdb's version includes in-frame clones alone and lacks a portion of them. Of 200,000 to 250,000 clones in the sample, 70% to 90% were seen once. The sequenced material came from PBMCs. These receptors were taken from a woman under 30 in good health and CMV-seronegative.

The J gene is TRBJ1-3, the V gene TRBV27, with TRBD1 identical over 7 bases. The germline V gene encodes CDR1 MNHEY and CDR2 SMNVEV (reference sequence). The CDR3 contains 18 residues. After removal of 5 bases from V and 0 bases from J, the junction contained 13 bases not matched to a gene. The CDR3 here is CASSNLRQGKNSGNTIYF. CDR3 DNA sequence: TGTGCCAGCAGTAACCTGAGACAGGGCAAAAACTCTGGAAACACCATATATTTT.

The chain joins TRBV2 to TRBJ1-3; a possible D gene is TRBD1 (6 bases). The CDR3 has 15 residues. CDR1 and CDR2 (germline): SNHLY, FYNNEI. Trimming shortened V by 5 bases and J by 1 base, and 12 bases separated the two germline ends. DNA of the CDR3: TGTGCCAGCAGTTCCCGGGACACTTCTGGAAACACCATATATTTT. Its translation: CASSSRDTSGNTIYF.

The rearrangement joins TRBV7-3 to TRBJ2-3, with D possibly TRBD2 on 5 matching bases. CDR1 is SGHTA and CDR2 is FQGTGA in the germline V gene. The V end was cut by 1 base, the J end by 0 bases, with 8 bases between. There are 15 residues in the CDR3. CDR3 bases: TGTGCCAGCAGCTTAATGGCGGGTAGCACAGATACGCAGTATTTT. This gives the protein CASSLMAGSTDTQYF.

The V and J genes are TRBV4-1 and TRBJ2-5; D may correspond to TRBD1 or TRBD2 (5 bases each). Germline CDR1 is MGHRA and CDR2 is YSYEKL. V shed 3 bases and J shed 7 bases, with 12 bases lying between them. The CDR3 has 13 residues. The CDR3 nucleotides read TGCGCCAGCAGCCAGCCTGGGACGGGGACCCAGTACTTC. This sequence encodes CASSQPGTGTQYF.

The table lists this clone with a count of one. The V and J genes are TRBV30 and TRBJ2-1, with 9 bases aligning to TRBD1. The CDR3 is made up of 14 amino acids. Per germline, CDR1 GTSNPN and CDR2 SVGIG (reference sequence). With 5 bases clipped from V and 7 bases from J, the junction kept 9 bases outside the gene matches. CDR3 coding DNA: TGTGCCTGGGATACCGGGACAGGGAGGAATGAGCAGTTCTTC. Its protein is CAWDTGTGRNEQFF.

The chain has TRBV28 and TRBJ1-5; D is unresolved. Trimming removed 6 bases from V and 7 bases from J, with 13 bases in between. CDR1 MDHEN and CDR2 SYDVKM come from the germline V gene. This CDR3 region has 13 residues. As DNA, the CDR3 is TGTGCCAGCAGCCTATCGGGGAGGCAGCCCCAGCATTTT. Translation gives CASSLSGRQPQHF.

CDR3 sequence (DNA): TGTGCCAGCATGCCTAGCGGGAGCTCTGAGCAGTTCTTC. Translated, it gives CASMPSGSSEQFF. The chain combines TRBV2 with TRBJ2-1, with TRBD2 matching 10 bases. J lost 9 bases, V lost 7 bases, and 6 bases had no gene match. This CDR3 is built from 13 residues. Germline-derived CDR1 and CDR2 are SNHLY and FYNNEI.

The chain recombines TRBV30 with TRBJ1-6; 7 bases match TRBD1. CDR1 is GTSNPN, CDR2 SVGIG, per germline (reference sequence). This CDR3 is built from 11 residues. J gave up 10 bases and V 3 bases, and 0 bases lay outside the gene matches. The CDR3 DNA reads TGTGCCTGGAGGACAGGGTCACCCCTCCACTTT. Its translation is CAWRTGSPLHF.

The chain joins TRBV21-1 to TRBJ2-1. TRBV21-1 is described as a pseudogene. The length of the CDR3 is 14 residues. The CDR3 sequence: CASSPSATYNEQFF. DNA for the CDR3: TGTGCCAGCAGCCCCTCGGCGACCTACAATGAGCAGTTCTTC.

The gene calls are TRBV5-4 and TRBJ1-5, with D maybe TRBD1 (5 bases). The CDR3 totals 14 residues. The germline V and J ends were trimmed by 0 bases and 1 base, with 5 bases remaining between them. Germline assignment: CDR1 SGHNT and CDR2 YYREEE (reference sequence). The CDR3 region has the DNA TGTGCCAGCAGCTTGGACAGGAGCAATCAGCCCCAGCATTTT. Translation: CASSLDRSNQPQHF.

The rearrangement joins TRBV27 to TRBJ2-1; TRBD2 matches 9 bases. J gave up 4 bases and V 5 bases, and 12 bases lay outside the gene matches. Germline CDR1 is MNHEY and CDR2 is SMNVEV (reference sequence). This CDR3 has 17 amino acids. This CDR3 reads CASSPSSTSGLYNEQFF. The CDR3 nucleotides are TGTGCCAGCAGTCCATCCTCGACTAGCGGCCTTTACAATGAGCAGTTCTTC.

V and J are TRBV15 and TRBJ2-7; the match to TRBD2 covers 11 bases. With V trimmed by 5 bases and J by 4 bases, 7 bases remained unmatched. The CDR3 has 15 amino acids. CDR1 and CDR2 (germline): LNHNV, YYDKDF (reference sequence). The CDR3 DNA is TGTGCCACCAGCTCCCCGACTAGCGGGAAGTACGAGCAGTACTTC. Translating gives CATSSPTSGKYEQYF.

The genes are TRBV12-5 and TRBJ2-5; TRBD1 matches 7 bases. Germline-derived CDR1 and CDR2 are LGHNT and FRNRAP. This CDR3 spans 14 amino acids. The V gene end was trimmed by 5 bases and the J gene end by 4 bases; junction bases not matched to a gene: 7. The CDR3 coding sequence is TGTGCTAGTGGTGGGGACAGCCCTCGAGAGACCCAGTACTTC. It encodes CASGGDSPRETQYF.